This T cell receptor (beta chain) was identified in a study of lymphopenia after photon versus proton radiotherapy. Study outcomes and limitations: Only patients who died were analyzed for survival; proton advantage is unproven. Post-nadir diversity loss with photons came from oligoclonal expansion, particularly CD8+ Temra cells.

V was cut by 0 bases and J by 10 bases, with 10 bases left in between. CDR1 and CDR2 from the germline V gene are SGHDN and FVKESK. This CDR3 is built from 13 residues. Generated by immunoSEQ multiplex PCR, the TCRdb table keeps only in-frame clones and is missing some. Among 150,000 to 200,000 clones listed, less than 90% were seen once. Worth noting for this clone: Antigen unknown.

This TCR derives from a man between 45 and 60 years old with gastric cancer. This specimen was peripheral blood, taken from a patient treated with photon-based radiotherapy. This chain uses TRBV14 with TRBJ2-1; D uncertain. As DNA, the CDR3 is TGTGCCAGCAGCCAAGACCTGGTAACAGAGCAGTTCTTC. Translating it yields CASSQDLVTEQFF.